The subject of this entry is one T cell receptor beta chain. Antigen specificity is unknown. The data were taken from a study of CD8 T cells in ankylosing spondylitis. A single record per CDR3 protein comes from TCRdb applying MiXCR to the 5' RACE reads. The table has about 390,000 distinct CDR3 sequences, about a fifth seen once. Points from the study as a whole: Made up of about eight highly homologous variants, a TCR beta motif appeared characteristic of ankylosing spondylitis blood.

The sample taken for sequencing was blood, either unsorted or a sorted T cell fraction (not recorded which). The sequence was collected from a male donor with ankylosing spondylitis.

CDR3 sequence: CASRSEGDLTGELFF. CDR3 DNA: TGTGCCAGCAGATCTGAGGGGGACCTCACCGGGGAGCTGTTTTTT. The V gene is TRBV12-3 or TRBV12-4, the J gene TRBJ2-2; D perhaps matches TRBD1 (6 bases). The CDR3 is 15 residues long. The V end lost 6 bases, the J end lost 4 bases, and 15 bases lay between the germline ends.